The rows below give T cell receptor beta chains drawn from one sample of a study of T-cell reconstitution after alpha-beta-depleted transplantation in children. Each CDR3 protein gets one entry after TCRdb re-called the PCR reads with MiXCR. The repertoire includes hundreds of thousands of distinct CDR3 sequences, about 16% of them detected once, and under 30% sits in the top ten. Sequencing was performed on PBMCs, mostly from graft donor cells, taken 360 days after TCRalphabeta/CD19-depleted stem cell transplant. All receptors come from a boy under two years old who had a stem cell transplant for Wiskott-Aldrich syndrome, so the T cells may come from the graft donor. CDR3s include the opening cysteine and the closing phenylalanine or tryptophan. A D gene is named only where the DNA matches it firmly. Clone size appears in some rows only: once, few, many, or a class for an expanded clone.

TRBV5-1	TRBJ2-2	-	many	TGCGCCAGCAGCTTGGTGGATACAGGAGAGAACACCGGGGAGCTGTTTTTT	CASSLVDTGENTGELFF
TRBV5-1	TRBJ2-2	TRBD1	-	TGCGCCAGCAGCACTGACAGGGGCCGTGGGGAGCTGTTTTTT	CASSTDRGRGELFF
TRBV5-5	TRBJ1-3	-	-	TGTGCCAGCAGCTTTCGGGTCGAACGCTCTGGAAACACCATATATTTT	CASSFRVERSGNTIYF
TRBV7-2	TRBJ2-7	TRBD1	-	TGTGCCAGCAGCGCCCGGACAGGTTATGGGCAGTACTTC	CASSARTGYGQYF
TRBV20-1	TRBJ2-5	TRBD1	-	TGCAGTGCTAGAGATCGGGACAGCCGATACTTGGCCCAGTACTTC	CSARDRDSRYLAQYF
TRBV3-1	TRBJ1-4	-	-	TGTGCCAGCAGCCAACATCAGGGCGGCGAAAAACTGTTTTTT	CASSQHQGGEKLFF
TRBV28	TRBJ2-2	TRBD2	-	TGTGCCAGCAGCCATAGGACTAGCGGGGTCAACACCGGGGAGCTGTTTTTT	CASSHRTSGVNTGELFF
TRBV10-1	TRBJ2-4	-	-	TGCGCCAGCAGTAGTGGGGCCAAAAACATTCAGTACTTC	CASSSGAKNIQYF
TRBV4-1	TRBJ2-5	-	few	TGCGCCAGCAGCCCACAGGGCCCCAGGGAGACCCAGTACTTC	CASSPQGPRETQYF
TRBV7-8	TRBJ1-1	TRBD1	few	TGTGCCAGCAGCTGGGGACAGCCGTATACTGAAGCTTTCTTT	CASSWGQPYTEAFF
TRBV5-1	TRBJ2-1	-	-	TGCGCCAGCAGCCTGGCGTACAGGGAGCAGTTCTTC	CASSLAYREQFF
TRBV4-3	TRBJ2-1	-	few	TGCGCCAGCAGCCAAGATGGCAGGTACAATGAGCAGTTCTTC	CASSQDGRYNEQFF
TRBV19	TRBJ2-5	TRBD2	few	TGTGCCAGTAGTAGCGGGGGTTGGGTTGAGACCCAGTACTTC	CASSSGGWVETQYF
TRBV3-1	TRBJ2-6	-	-	TGTGCCATCAGTCCCATGTCGAGGATTTCCTCTGGGGCCAACGTCCTGACTTTC	CAISPMSRISSGANVLTF
TRBV12-3/TRBV12-4	TRBJ2-7	-	-	TGTGCCAGCAGCCCACGGGACACCCCCTACGAGCAGTACTTC	CASSPRDTPYEQYF
TRBV29-1	TRBJ2-2	-	-	TGCAGCGTTGAACCTGGGGGGAATGCCGGGGAGCTGTTTTTT	CSVEPGGNAGELFF
TRBV4-1	TRBJ1-1	TRBD1	-	TGCGCCAGCAGCCAAGGGGCGGGACAGAAGAACACTGAAGCTTTCTTT	CASSQGAGQKNTEAFF
TRBV11-2	TRBJ2-3	TRBD2	-	TGTGCCAGCAGCTTTTCCCCACTAGCGGGATCTGTAAGAGATACGCAGTATTTT	CASSFSPLAGSVRDTQYF
TRBV5-6	TRBJ1-5	-	-	TGTGCCAGCAGCTTACAACGACAAGTGACCAATCAGCCCCAGCATTTT	CASSLQRQVTNQPQHF
TRBV24-1	TRBJ2-1	-	many	TGTGCCACCAGTGATTGGAGGAATGAGCAGTTCTTC	CATSDWRNEQFF
TRBV27	TRBJ1-1	-	-	TGTGCCAGTACAAGAGGGGGGCGGAACACTGAAGCTTTCTTT	CASTRGGRNTEAFF
TRBV27	TRBJ2-5	-	many	TGTGCCAGCAGTTTATCGAAGGGCGCCGGGACCCAGTACTTC	CASSLSKGAGTQYF
TRBV6-2/TRBV6-3	TRBJ2-2	-	few	TGTGCCAGCAAAGGGACGGACGGCACCGGGGAGCTGTTTTTT	CASKGTDGTGELFF
TRBV5-1	TRBJ2-3	-	few	TGCGCCAGCCACAGGGATTTGAGCACAGATACGCAGTATTTT	CASHRDLSTDTQYF
TRBV3-1	TRBJ2-1	TRBD2	-	TGTGCCAGCAGCCATTTAGCGGGGGGGAATGAGCAGTTCTTC	CASSHLAGGNEQFF
TRBV18	TRBJ1-2	TRBD1	-	TGTGCCAGCTCAGGCCAAAGGACTACCGGGACAGGGAAGTACTATGGCTACACCTTC	CASSGQRTTGTGKYYGYTF
TRBV12-3/TRBV12-4	TRBJ2-1	TRBD2	-	TGTGCCAGCAGACGGGCTAGCGGGGGATATGAGCAGTTCTTC	CASRRASGGYEQFF
TRBV6-5	TRBJ2-3	TRBD2	-	TGTGCCAGCAGTTACCCAGGAGCGGGGAGCATGAATACGCAGTATTTT	CASSYPGAGSMNTQYF
TRBV5-1	TRBJ2-1	TRBD2	-	TGCGCCAGCAGCTTGGCCAACACCGGGACTAGCCTTCATGAGCAGTTCTTC	CASSLANTGTSLHEQFF
TRBV12-3/TRBV12-4	TRBJ2-2	TRBD2	few	TGTGCCAGCAGATGGGGGGGGACCGGGGAGCTGTTTTTT	CASRWGGTGELFF
TRBV18	TRBJ2-7	TRBD2	-	TGTGCCAGCTCACCAGTCCACCCTATGGCGGGACTACCTAAATACGAGCAGTACTTC	CASSPVHPMAGLPKYEQYF
TRBV12-3/TRBV12-4	TRBJ2-7	-	many	TGTGCCAGCAGTTCCGGGACGTCCTACGAGCAGTACTTC	CASSSGTSYEQYF
TRBV9	TRBJ2-2	-	-	TGTGCCAGCAGCCCCCGTCGCGGGGTGTACACCGGGGAGCTGTTTTTT	CASSPRRGVYTGELFF
TRBV5-1	TRBJ2-7	TRBD1	-	TGCGCCAGCAGCTTGGCCCCCGGACAGGGTAACTACGAGCAGTACTTC	CASSLAPGQGNYEQYF
TRBV11-2	TRBJ2-7	-	-	TGTGCCAGCAGCCCGAGTAGGCTCCATGAGCAGTACTTC	CASSPSRLHEQYF
TRBV11-2	TRBJ2-3	TRBD2	-	TGTGCCAGCAGCGCCCGCTCCTTGGAGCGGGACCGCCCCACAGATACGCAGTATTTT	CASSARSLERDRPTDTQYF
TRBV11-1	TRBJ2-1	-	many	TGTGCCAGCAGCTTAGCACAATCACCCCTTGGACAGAGCTCCTACAATGAGCAGTTCTTC	CASSLAQSPLGQSSYNEQFF
TRBV7-6	TRBJ2-7	TRBD2	-	TGTGCCAGCAGCTTAGCCCGAGGGGCGGGAGACTCCTACGAGCAGTACTTC	CASSLARGAGDSYEQYF
TRBV6-2/TRBV6-3	TRBJ1-1	-	-	TGTGCCAGCAGTATGGGTAGATACAGGTCGGCTGAAGCTTTCTTT	CASSMGRYRSAEAFF
TRBV28	TRBJ2-6	TRBD1	few	TGTGCCAGCAGTTTAGATAGGACAGGGGGCGCGAGCGGGGCCAACGTCCTGACTTTC	CASSLDRTGGASGANVLTF